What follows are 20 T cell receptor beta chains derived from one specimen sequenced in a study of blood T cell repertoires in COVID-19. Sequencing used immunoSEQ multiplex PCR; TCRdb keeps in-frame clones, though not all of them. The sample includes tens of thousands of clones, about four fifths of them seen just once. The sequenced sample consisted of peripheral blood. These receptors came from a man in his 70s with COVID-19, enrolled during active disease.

CDR3 protein: CASSVDSYNEQFF. CDR3 bases: TGTGCCAGCAGCGTGGACTCGTACAATGAGCAGTTCTTC. The gene calls are TRBV5-4 and TRBJ2-1; possible D gene TRBD2, 5 bases. Trimming shortened V by 4 bases and J by 4 bases, and 9 bases separated the two germline ends. CDR3 length equals 13 residues. The germline V gene has CDR1 SGHNT and CDR2 YYREEE (reference sequence).

This CDR3 is CASSLSLRGSGNTIYF. DNA for the CDR3: TGTGCCAGCAGCTTGTCGCTCAGGGGCTCTGGAAACACCATATATTTT. The rearrangement joins TRBV5-4 to TRBJ1-3; D is perhaps TRBD1 (6 bases). The CDR3 covers 16 residues. CDR1 SGHNT and CDR2 YYREEE come from the germline V gene (reference sequence). V lost 1 base, J lost 0 bases, and 11 bases lay in between.

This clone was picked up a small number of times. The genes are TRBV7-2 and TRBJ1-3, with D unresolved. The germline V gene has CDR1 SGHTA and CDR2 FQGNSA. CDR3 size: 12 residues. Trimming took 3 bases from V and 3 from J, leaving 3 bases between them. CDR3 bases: TGTGCCAGCAGCTTTTATGGAAACACCATATATTTT. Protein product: CASSFYGNTIYF.

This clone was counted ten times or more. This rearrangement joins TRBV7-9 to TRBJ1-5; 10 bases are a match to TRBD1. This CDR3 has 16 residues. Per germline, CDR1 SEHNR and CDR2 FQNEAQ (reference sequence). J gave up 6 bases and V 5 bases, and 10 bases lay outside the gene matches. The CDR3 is CASSHEGDRGPQPQHF. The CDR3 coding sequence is TGTGCCAGCAGCCACGAGGGGGACAGGGGCCCTCAGCCCCAGCATTTT.

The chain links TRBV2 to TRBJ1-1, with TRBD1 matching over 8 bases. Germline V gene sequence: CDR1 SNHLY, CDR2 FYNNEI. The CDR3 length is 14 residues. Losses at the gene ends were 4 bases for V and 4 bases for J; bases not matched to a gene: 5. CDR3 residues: CASSVQGASTEAFF. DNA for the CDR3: TGTGCCAGCAGTGTTCAGGGGGCTTCCACTGAAGCTTTCTTT.

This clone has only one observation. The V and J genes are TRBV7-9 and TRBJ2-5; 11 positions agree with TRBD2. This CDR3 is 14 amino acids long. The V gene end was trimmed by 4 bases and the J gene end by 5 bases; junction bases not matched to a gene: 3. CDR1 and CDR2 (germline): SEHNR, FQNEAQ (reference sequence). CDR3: CASSSRTSGETQYF. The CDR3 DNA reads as TGTGCCAGCAGCTCCAGGACTAGCGGGGAGACCCAGTACTTC.

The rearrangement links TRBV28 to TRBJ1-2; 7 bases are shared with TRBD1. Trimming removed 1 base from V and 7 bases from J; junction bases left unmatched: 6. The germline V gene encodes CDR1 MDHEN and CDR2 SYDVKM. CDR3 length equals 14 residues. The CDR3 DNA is TGTGCCAGCAGTTTATTGGGGACAGCGGGTGGCTACACCTTC. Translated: CASSLLGTAGGYTF.

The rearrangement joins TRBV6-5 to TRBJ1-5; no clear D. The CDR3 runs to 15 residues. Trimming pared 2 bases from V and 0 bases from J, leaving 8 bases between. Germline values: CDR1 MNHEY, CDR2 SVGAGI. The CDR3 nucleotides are TGTGCCAGCAGTTACCGGTTCGATAGCAATCAGCCCCAGCATTTT. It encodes CASSYRFDSNQPQHF.

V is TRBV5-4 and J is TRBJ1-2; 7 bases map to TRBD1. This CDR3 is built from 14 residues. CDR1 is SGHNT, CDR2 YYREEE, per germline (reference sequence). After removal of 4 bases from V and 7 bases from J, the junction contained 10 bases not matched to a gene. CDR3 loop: CASSSETGRGGYTF. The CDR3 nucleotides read TGTGCCAGCAGCAGTGAGACAGGGAGAGGTGGCTACACCTTC.

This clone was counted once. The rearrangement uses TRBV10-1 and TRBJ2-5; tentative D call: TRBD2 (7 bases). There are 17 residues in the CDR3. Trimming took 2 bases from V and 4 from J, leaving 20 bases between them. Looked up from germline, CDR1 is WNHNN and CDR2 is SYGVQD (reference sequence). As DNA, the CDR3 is TGCGCCAGCAGTGAGGGGAGACGCGGGGGCAAGGGAGAGACCCAGTACTTC. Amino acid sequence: CASSEGRRGGKGETQYF.

CDR3 bases: TGTGCCAGCAGCCAACAGGCTACCAACACTGAAGCTTTCTTT. This gives the protein CASSQQATNTEAFF. The chain has TRBV4-2 and TRBJ1-1; D is unclear. CDR1 is LGHNA, CDR2 YNFKEQ, per germline. The CDR3 length is 14 residues. V gave up 2 bases and J gave up 2 bases, with 9 bases separating them.

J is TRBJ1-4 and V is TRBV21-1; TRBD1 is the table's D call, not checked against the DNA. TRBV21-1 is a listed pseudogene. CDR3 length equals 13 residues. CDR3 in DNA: TGTGCCAGCAGCTGCCAGGGATATGAAAAACTGTTTTTT. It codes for CASSCQGYEKLFF.

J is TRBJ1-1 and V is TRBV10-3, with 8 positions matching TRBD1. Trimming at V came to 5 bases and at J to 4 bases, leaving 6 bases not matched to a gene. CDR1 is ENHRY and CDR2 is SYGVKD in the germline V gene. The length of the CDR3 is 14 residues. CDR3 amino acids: CAISIRDRSTEAFF. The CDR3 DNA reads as TGTGCCATCAGTATCCGGGACAGGTCCACTGAAGCTTTCTTT.

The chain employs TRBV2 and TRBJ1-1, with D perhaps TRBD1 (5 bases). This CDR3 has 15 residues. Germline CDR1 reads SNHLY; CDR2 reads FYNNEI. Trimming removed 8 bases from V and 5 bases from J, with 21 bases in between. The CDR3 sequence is CASAPEGLPWTEAFF. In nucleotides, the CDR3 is TGTGCCAGCGCTCCGGAGGGACTCCCGTGGACTGAAGCTTTCTTT.

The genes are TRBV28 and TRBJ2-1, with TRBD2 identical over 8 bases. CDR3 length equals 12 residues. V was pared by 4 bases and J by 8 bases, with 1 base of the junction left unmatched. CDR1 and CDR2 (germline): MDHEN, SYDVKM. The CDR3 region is CASSSSGHEQFF. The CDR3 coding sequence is TGTGCCAGCAGTTCTAGCGGGCATGAGCAGTTCTTC. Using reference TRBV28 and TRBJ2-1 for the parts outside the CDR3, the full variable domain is DVKVTQSSRYLVKRTGEKVFLECVQDMDHENMFWYRQDPGLGLRLIYFSYDVKMKEKGDIPEGYSVSREKKERFSLILESASTNQTSMYLCASSSSGHEQFFGPGTRLTVL.

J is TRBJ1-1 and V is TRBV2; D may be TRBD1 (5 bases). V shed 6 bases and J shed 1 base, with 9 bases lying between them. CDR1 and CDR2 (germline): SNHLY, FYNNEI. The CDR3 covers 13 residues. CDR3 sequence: CASRGAGNTEAFF. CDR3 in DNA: TGTGCCAGCAGAGGGGCAGGGAACACTGAAGCTTTCTTT.

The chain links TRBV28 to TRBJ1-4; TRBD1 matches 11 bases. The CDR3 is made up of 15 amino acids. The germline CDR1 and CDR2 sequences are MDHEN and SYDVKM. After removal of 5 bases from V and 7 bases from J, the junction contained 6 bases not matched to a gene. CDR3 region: CASSTPGQGVEKLFF. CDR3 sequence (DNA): TGTGCCAGCAGTACCCCGGGACAGGGGGTTGAAAAACTGTTTTTT.

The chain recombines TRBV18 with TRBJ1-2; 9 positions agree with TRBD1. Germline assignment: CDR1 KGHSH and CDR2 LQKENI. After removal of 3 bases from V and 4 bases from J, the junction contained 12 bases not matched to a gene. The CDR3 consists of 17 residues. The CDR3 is CASSPRTGALPPYGYTF. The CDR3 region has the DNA TGTGCCAGCTCACCTAGGACAGGGGCCCTTCCCCCCTATGGCTACACCTTC. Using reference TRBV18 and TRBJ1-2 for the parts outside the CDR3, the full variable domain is NAGVMQNPRHLVRRRGQEARLRCSPMKGHSHVYWYRQLPEEGLKFMVYLQKENIIDESGMPKERFSAEFPKEGPSILRIQQVVRGDSAAYFCASSPRTGALPPYGYTFGSGTRLTVV.

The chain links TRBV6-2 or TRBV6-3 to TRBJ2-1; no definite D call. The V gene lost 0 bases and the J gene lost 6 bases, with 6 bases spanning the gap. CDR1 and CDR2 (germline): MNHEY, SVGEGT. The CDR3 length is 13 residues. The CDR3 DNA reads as TGTGCCAGCAGTTACTCCCCTCCCAATGAGCAGTTCTTC. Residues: CASSYSPPNEQFF.

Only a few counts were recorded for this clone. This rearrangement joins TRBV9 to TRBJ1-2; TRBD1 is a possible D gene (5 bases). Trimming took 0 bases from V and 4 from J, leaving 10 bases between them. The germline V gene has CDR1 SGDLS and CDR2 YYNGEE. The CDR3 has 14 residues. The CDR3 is CASSVDDSSYGYTF. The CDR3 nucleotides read TGTGCCAGCAGCGTAGACGACAGCAGCTATGGCTACACCTTC. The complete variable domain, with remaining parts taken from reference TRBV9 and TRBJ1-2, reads DSGVTQTPKHLITATGQRVTLRCSPRSGDLSVYWYQQSLDQGLQFLIQYYNGEERAKGNILERFSAQQFPDLHSELNLSSLELGDSALYFCASSVDDSSYGYTFGSGTRLTVV.